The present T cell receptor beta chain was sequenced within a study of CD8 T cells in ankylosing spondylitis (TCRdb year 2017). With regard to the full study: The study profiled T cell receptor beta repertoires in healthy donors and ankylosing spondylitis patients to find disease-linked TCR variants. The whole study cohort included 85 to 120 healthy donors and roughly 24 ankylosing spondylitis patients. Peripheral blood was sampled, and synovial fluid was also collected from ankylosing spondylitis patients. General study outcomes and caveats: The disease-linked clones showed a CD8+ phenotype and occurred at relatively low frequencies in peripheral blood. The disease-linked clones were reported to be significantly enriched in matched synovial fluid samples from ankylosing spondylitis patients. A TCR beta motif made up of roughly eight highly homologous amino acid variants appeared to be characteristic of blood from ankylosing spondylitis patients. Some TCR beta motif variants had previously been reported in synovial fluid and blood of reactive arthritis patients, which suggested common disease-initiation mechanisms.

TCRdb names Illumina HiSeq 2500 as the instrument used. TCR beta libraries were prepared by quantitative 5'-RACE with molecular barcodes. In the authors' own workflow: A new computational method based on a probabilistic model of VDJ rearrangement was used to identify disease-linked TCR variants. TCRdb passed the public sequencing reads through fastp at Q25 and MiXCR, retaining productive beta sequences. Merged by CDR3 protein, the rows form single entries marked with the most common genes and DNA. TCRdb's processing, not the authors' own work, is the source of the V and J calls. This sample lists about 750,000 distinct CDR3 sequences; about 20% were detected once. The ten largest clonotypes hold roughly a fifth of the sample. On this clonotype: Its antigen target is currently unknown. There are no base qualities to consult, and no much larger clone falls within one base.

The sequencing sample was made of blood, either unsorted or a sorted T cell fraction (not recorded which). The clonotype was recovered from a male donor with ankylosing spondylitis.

The CDR3 has the sequence CASSPYLRRGSVIYEQYF. DNA sequence: TGTGCCAGCAGTCCCTACCTTCGCCGGGGCAGCGTCATATACGAGCAGTACTTC. The V gene is TRBV3-1 and the J gene is TRBJ2-7; the D region is possibly TRBD1 or TRBD2, each matching across 5 bases. V is clipped by 6 bases and J by 4 bases, and the sequence between their germline boundaries is 28 bases long. There are 18 amino acids in the CDR3, from cysteine to phenylalanine inclusive. Here the CDR3 DNA is all that survives: 54 bases in frame from base 1. The germline V gene (reference sequence) supplies CDR1 LGHDT and CDR2 YNNKEL.